The clone carrying this TCR beta chain was counted at least ten times. Antigen: not known. The sample is drawn from a study of tumor and adjacent non-tumor tissue in lung cancer. Study details: The cohort had under 15 adenocarcinoma, 2 squamous cell and 1 small cell patients.

TCRbeta libraries were built with three rounds of nested PCR, modified from ARM-PCR. TCRdb passed the multiplex PCR reads through MiXCR, listing each CDR3 protein once. The table records 110,000 or so distinct CDR3 sequences, 50% to 70% of them present only once. Study-wide results and limits: Compared with tumor, normal lung showed significantly lower TCR diversity.

The CDR3 length is 15 residues. V lost 6 bases to trimming and J lost 2 bases; unmatched junction nucleotides: 8. This sample's RNA came from whole unsorted tissue. Distant lung tissue was collected more than 3 cm away from the tumor edge. V and J are TRBV12-3 or TRBV12-4 and TRBJ2-5, with 8 bases aligning to TRBD1. Material: distant non-tumor lung tissue. The receptor was isolated from a man in his sixties with non-small cell lung cancer. The CDR3 nucleotides are TGTGCCAGCAGCCAATACCGGACAGGGCAAGAGACCCAGTACTTC. It encodes CASSQYRTGQETQYF.